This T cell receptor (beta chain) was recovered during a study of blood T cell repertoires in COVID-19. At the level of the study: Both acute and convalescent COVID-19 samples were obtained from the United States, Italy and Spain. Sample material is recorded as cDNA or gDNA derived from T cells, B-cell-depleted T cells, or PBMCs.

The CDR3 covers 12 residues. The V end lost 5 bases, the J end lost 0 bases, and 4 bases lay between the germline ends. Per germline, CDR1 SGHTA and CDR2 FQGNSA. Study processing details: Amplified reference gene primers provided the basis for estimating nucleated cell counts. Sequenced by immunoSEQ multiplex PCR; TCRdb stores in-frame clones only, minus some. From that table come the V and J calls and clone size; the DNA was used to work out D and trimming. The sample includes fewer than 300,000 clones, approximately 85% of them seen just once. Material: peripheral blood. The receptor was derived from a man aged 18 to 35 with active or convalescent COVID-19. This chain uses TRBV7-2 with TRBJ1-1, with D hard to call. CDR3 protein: CASSLMNTEAFF. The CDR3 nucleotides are TGTGCCAGCAGCCTAATGAACACTGAAGCTTTCTTT.